Below, one T cell receptor beta chain is given with its context. This sample was taken from a study of blood T cell repertoires in COVID-19. Living in about two dozen US areas, the participants were between 18 and 89 years of age. Grouping used clinical history reported by participants in a survey and questionnaire. Some clones are missing from TCRdb's copy, which holds only in-frame ones; the method was immunoSEQ multiplex PCR. The sample includes about 180,000 clones, approximately 85% of them seen just once. This CDR3 has 17 residues. Between the trimmed V and J ends, which lost 4 bases and 6 bases, there was a span of 19 bases. CDR1 SGHNT and CDR2 YENEEA come from the germline V gene.

This rearrangement joins TRBV11-3 to TRBJ1-6; D possibly corresponds to TRBD1 (5 bases). This TCR was recovered from a man aged 40-55 years who had recovered from COVID-19. Source material: PBMCs or T cells enriched from blood (not recorded which). The CDR3 DNA sequence: TGTGCCAGCAGCTCCTCGAGTGGAGGGGTGGGTAATTCACCCCTCCACTTT. It translates to CASSSSSGGVGNSPLHF.